A selection of T cell receptor beta chains follows, all from one sample in a study of T cell responses to AZD1222 COVID-19 vaccine. Assay used: immunoSEQ multiplex PCR; TCRdb lists only in-frame clones, some missing. The sample gives approximately 94,000 clones, around 87% of which show up once; about 16% is in the top ten. Source: peripheral blood, taken on day 0 of AZD1222 vaccination. These receptors were obtained from an adult in good health. CDR3s include the opening cysteine and the closing phenylalanine or tryptophan. The D gene is left open where the match is weak. Some rows have no size entry. The others give once, few or many, or a class for an expanded clone.

j_call clone_size v_call d_call cdr3_nt cdr3_aa
TRBJ1-1 NA TRBV5-1 TRBD1 TGCGCCAGCAGCTCGGCCCTGGGACAGCCCGCAAACACTGAAGCTTTCTTT CASSSALGQPANTEAFF
TRBJ2-1 NA TRBV19 NA TGTGCCAGTAGTAAGGGACGGACAGAGCAGTTCTTC CASSKGRTEQFF
TRBJ2-7 NA TRBV5-4 NA TGTGCCAGCAGCACTGGAAGCTCCTACGAGCAGTACTTC CASSTGSSYEQYF
TRBJ1-2 NA TRBV5-1 NA TGCGCCAGCAGCTTGGACGGCCAGGGAGGTTACGGCTACACCTTC CASSLDGQGGYGYTF
TRBJ1-6 NA TRBV6-5 NA TGTGCCAGCAGGGGGACAAATTCACCCCTCCACTTT CASRGTNSPLHF
TRBJ2-1 NA TRBV15 TRBD2 TGTGCCACCAGCAGAGGTCTAGCGGGTCACAATGAGCAGTTCTTC CATSRGLAGHNEQFF
TRBJ1-1 few TRBV11-3 TRBD1 TGTGCCAGCAGCTTCCCTCGGGACAGCGGACCTCTTTTCTTT CASSFPRDSGPLFF
TRBJ2-7 NA TRBV6-2/TRBV6-3 TRBD2 TGTGCCAGCAGTTACAGGACTAGCGGGGGACGCGTTTACGAGCAGTACTTC CASSYRTSGGRVYEQYF
TRBJ2-2 NA TRBV5-4 TRBD2 TGTGCCAGCAGCTTGGGGTTCGGGACTAAGAACACCGGGGAGCTGTTTTTT CASSLGFGTKNTGELFF
TRBJ1-1 medium-sized TRBV5-6 NA TGTGCCAGCAGCTTGGCCAGGGCCACTGAAGCTTTCTTT CASSLARATEAFF
TRBJ1-1 few TRBV10-3 TRBD1 TGTGCCATCAGGGACAGGGTCGAAGCTTTCTTT CAIRDRVEAFF
TRBJ2-1 NA TRBV11-2 TRBD2 TGTGCCAGCAGCTTAGGAGCGGGAGCCTACAATGAGCAGTTCTTC CASSLGAGAYNEQFF
TRBJ1-1 NA TRBV5-5 NA TGTGCCAGCAGAGGGTATAGGGTAAGGAACACTGAAGCTTTCTTT CASRGYRVRNTEAFF
TRBJ1-6 NA TRBV11-2 NA TGTGCCAGCAGCTTAGCAAGCTCCTATAATTCACCCCTCCACTTT CASSLASSYNSPLHF
TRBJ1-1 NA TRBV5-8 NA TGTGCCAGCAGCTTACGGAGTTTGGCTTTCTTT CASSLRSLAFF
TRBJ1-1 NA TRBV19 NA TGTGCCAGTAGAAACAGGGACCAAGCTTTCTTT CASRNRDQAFF
TRBJ1-5 NA TRBV27 NA TGTGCCAGCAGTTTATCGGGCAGGCCGGAGGAGCCCCAGCATTTT CASSLSGRPEEPQHF
TRBJ2-7 NA TRBV9 TRBD2 TGTGCCAGCAGCGTAGGACTAGCGGGGGGCTCCTACGAGCAGTACTTC CASSVGLAGGSYEQYF
TRBJ2-2 NA TRBV11-3 TRBD2 TGTGCCAGCAGCTTAGGTGGTAGCGGGAGAAATCGGGAGCTGTTTTTT CASSLGGSGRNRELFF
TRBJ2-7 NA TRBV24-1 TRBD2 TGTGCCACCAGTGATCCCGGACGCTCTCGTTCCTCTAGCGGGAATAGCTCCTACGAGCAGTACTTC CATSDPGRSRSSSGNSSYEQYF
TRBJ1-4 NA TRBV2 NA TGTGCCAGCAGTTACGGCAGACCGACCGGAAAACTGTTTTTT CASSYGRPTGKLFF
TRBJ1-6 once TRBV27 NA TGTGCCAGCAGCAAATCCTCCGGCGTGCAGGGTAGTTCACCCCTCCACTTT CASSKSSGVQGSSPLHF
TRBJ1-5 NA TRBV7-8 NA TGTGCCATCGCCAAGGATAGCAATCAGCCCCAGCATTTT CAIAKDSNQPQHF
TRBJ1-2 NA TRBV2 TRBD1 TGTGCCAGCAGGATTAAGGACAGGGGGGGCTACACCTTC CASRIKDRGGYTF
TRBJ2-7 NA TRBV7-2 NA TGTGCCAGCAGCTCCCCTTGGGGGGAGCAGTACTTC CASSSPWGEQYF
TRBJ2-7 NA TRBV2 NA TGTGCCAGCAGATGGGACCGAGGGACCTACGAGCAGTACTTC CASRWDRGTYEQYF
TRBJ1-5 NA TRBV30 TRBD1 TGTGCCTGGAGTGTACGGGGACAGGGGTATCAGCCCCAGCATTTT CAWSVRGQGYQPQHF
TRBJ1-3 NA TRBV13 NA TGTGCCAGCAGCTTAACAGCTAACTCGGGAAACACCATATATTTT CASSLTANSGNTIYF
TRBJ2-7 NA TRBV27 NA TGTGCCAGCAGTAAAGCCGGGGCCTCCTACGAGCAGTACTTC CASSKAGASYEQYF
TRBJ1-1 once TRBV5-1 TRBD1 TGCGCCAGCAGCTTTCGGGACAGGGGCGCTGAAGCTTTCTTT CASSFRDRGAEAFF
TRBJ2-3 once TRBV7-3 NA TGTGCCAGCAGCTCATCCCCGCCGGATACGCAGTATTTT CASSSSPPDTQYF
TRBJ2-3 NA TRBV10-3 NA TGTGCCATAAAAGACGGGGTAAACACAGATACGCAGTATTTT CAIKDGVNTDTQYF
TRBJ2-3 NA TRBV4-2 NA TGTGCCAGCAGCCAATTAGGGCAGGGCGAGGGTACGCAGTATTTT CASSQLGQGEGTQYF
TRBJ2-5 NA TRBV19 TRBD2 TGTGCCAGTAGCCACCGGACTAGCCTGCGAGAGACCCAGTACTTC CASSHRTSLRETQYF
TRBJ1-3 NA TRBV29-1 NA TGCAGCGCCAGAAGCTCTGGAAACACCATATATTTT CSARSSGNTIYF
TRBJ2-1 NA TRBV19 NA TGTGCCAGTAGTACTCGGGCGGGTGGATCCCTTAATGAGCAGTTCTTC CASSTRAGGSLNEQFF
TRBJ1-1 NA TRBV6-5 NA TGTGCCAGCAGTTACTCACGAGGGCTGAGCACTGAAGCTTTCTTT CASSYSRGLSTEAFF